This T cell receptor (beta chain) comes out of a study of cytomegalovirus exposure and HLA in healthy donors (dated by TCRdb to about 2017). For context, the study as a whole: The approximately 710 repertoires of the first cohort and the approximately 110 validation repertoires were produced on the same platform, according to a later analysis. The aim of the study was to test whether cataloging public T cell receptors could identify signatures of past pathogen exposure. Besides the first cohort of approximately 670 subjects, a separate validation cohort made up of roughly 120 different subjects was used. To predict cytomegalovirus infection status, the study combined high-throughput TCR immunosequencing, statistical association of individual TCRs with disease status, and machine learning.

This clone was picked up one time. Its cognate antigen has yet to be identified. No per-base quality is available; no much larger clone lies one base away. Counted from cysteine to phenylalanine, this CDR3 has 15 amino acids. Solely the CDR3 DNA is kept, with 45 bases framed from the first base. Clipping removes 2 bases from V and 4 bases from J, with 5 as the unmatched junction base count. CDR1 and CDR2 are read off the germline V gene (reference sequence) as MNHNY and SVGAGI. Separate from the roughly 700-subject first cohort, the validation cohort of some 130 subjects was the group to which the donors belonged. Libraries came from the immunoSEQ multiplex PCR assay. In the source study's methods: A statistical classification framework was developed to diagnose cytomegalovirus status using the catalog of TCR beta chain sequences. In its TCRdb copy, this immuneACCESS table keeps in-frame sequences only and misses some clones. Where compared with another copy, unresolved V genes explain less than half of these, and the others have no known cause. V, J and clone size reflect that table, while D and trimming were determined from the DNA. Across this sample there are more than 90,000 clones, with 86% seen only once. The leading ten clones occupy 4% to 6% of the sample.

Study-wide conclusions, independent of this receptor: In both the original and validation cohorts, the classifier was reported to diagnose cytomegalovirus status with high specificity and sensitivity. All 120 or so repertoires were used to score co-occurrence in the validation cohort in a later analysis, because that analysis had no HLA typing for the cohort. Of the cluster scores, approximately 94% were above 0 in a later analysis, which found that TCRs clustered in the first cohort also tended to co-occur in the 95 to 150 validation repertoires. It was suggested by the authors that the approach could potentially be generalized to other disease states and immunological phenotypes. The study listed 164 TCR beta chains as associated with cytomegalovirus. Three of the identified cytomegalovirus-associated TCR beta chains were confirmed in vitro to be specific for cytomegalovirus antigens. Across donors, most TCR sequences were observed very rarely, whereas some public TCRs were present in many individuals.

The sequence is built from TRBV6-6 and TRBJ2-4, with 7 middle bases fitting TRBD2. The sequenced sample consisted of PBMCs. This TCR came from a man aged 18-30 years in good health and CMV-seronegative. The nucleotide sequence is given as TGTGCCAGCAGTTACCGACTAGCAGAGAAAAACATTCAGTACTTC. This encodes CASSYRLAEKNIQYF.